This TCR beta chain was recorded in a study of blood T cell repertoires in COVID-19. As for the study in general: Sites in the United States, Italy and Spain provided acute and convalescent COVID-19 samples. PBMCs, B-cell-depleted T cells, or T cells provided the cDNA or gDNA that made up the material.

This table comes from immunoSEQ multiplex PCR, and its TCRdb copy is limited to in-frame clones, with some not included. The sample includes 250,000 or so clones, approximately 86% of them seen just once. The sequencing input was peripheral blood. The clonotype originates from a woman aged 55-69 years with COVID-19, enrolled during active disease.

DNA of the CDR3: TGTGCCAGCAGTTTTCGCCGAGCTAGCTACAATGAGCAGTTCTTC. Its protein product is CASSFRRASYNEQFF. The chain couples TRBV28 to TRBJ2-1, with D unclear. Per germline, CDR1 MDHEN and CDR2 SYDVKM. V shed 3 bases and J shed 3 bases, with 12 bases lying between them. The CDR3 is 15 residues long. The entire variable domain, with the rest obtained from reference TRBV28 and TRBJ2-1, is as follows: DVKVTQSSRYLVKRTGEKVFLECVQDMDHENMFWYRQDPGLGLRLIYFSYDVKMKEKGDIPEGYSVSREKKERFSLILESASTNQTSMYLCASSFRRASYNEQFFGPGTRLTVL.